This is a list of T cell receptor beta chains from one sample in a study of radiotherapy plus CTLA-4 blockade in lung cancer. TCRdb keeps only in-frame clones here, not all; method: immunoSEQ multiplex PCR. The repertoire has more than 90,000 clones, more than 65% of them found once; the top ten carry 5.2%. The input for sequencing was peripheral blood, taken from a patient treated with radiotherapy plus ipilimumab. The source of these receptors is a human donor with non-small cell lung cancer who had a partial response to radiotherapy plus ipilimumab. Both conserved end residues are part of each CDR3. Each record gives: D gene, V gene, clone size, J gene, CDR3 DNA, CDR3 protein. A D gene is named only where the DNA matches it firmly. Size values are once, few and many counts, or a class for expanded clones, and some rows have none.

d_gene: TRBD2; v_gene: TRBV10-3; abundance: NA; j_gene: TRBJ2-3; CDR3nt: TGTGCCATCAGTGGAGGGGTGGCGGGAGACCGAGATACGCAGTATTTT; CDR3aa: CAISGGVAGDRDTQYF
d_gene: NA; v_gene: TRBV7-2; abundance: NA; j_gene: TRBJ2-1; CDR3nt: TGTGCCAGCAGCCCGGGTCCCCAGGGGTTGGGTGAGCAGTTCTTC; CDR3aa: CASSPGPQGLGEQFF
d_gene: NA; v_gene: TRBV2; abundance: NA; j_gene: TRBJ2-2; CDR3nt: TGTGCCAGCAGTGTCAGGGGGGACACCGGGGAGCTGTTTTTT; CDR3aa: CASSVRGDTGELFF
d_gene: TRBD2; v_gene: TRBV28; abundance: NA; j_gene: TRBJ2-1; CDR3nt: TGTGCCAGCAGTTTCCGGGCAGGACTAGGGGAGGTCGGGCAGTTCTTC; CDR3aa: CASSFRAGLGEVGQFF
d_gene: TRBD1; v_gene: TRBV6-5; abundance: NA; j_gene: TRBJ1-1; CDR3nt: TGTGCCAGCAGTTCCAGGGGGGTGAACACTGAAGCTTTCTTT; CDR3aa: CASSSRGVNTEAFF
d_gene: NA; v_gene: TRBV28; abundance: few; j_gene: TRBJ1-4; CDR3nt: TGTGCCAGCAGCACGCCCTTTTTGCGAAAACTGTTTTTT; CDR3aa: CASSTPFLRKLFF
d_gene: NA; v_gene: TRBV18; abundance: NA; j_gene: TRBJ1-1; CDR3nt: TGTGCCAGCTCCCCTAGGCAGGGAATGACTGAAGCTTTCTTT; CDR3aa: CASSPRQGMTEAFF
d_gene: TRBD1; v_gene: TRBV5-1; abundance: NA; j_gene: TRBJ1-3; CDR3nt: TGCGCCAGCGGGGTGGACAGGGGAGCTGGAAACACCATATATTTT; CDR3aa: CASGVDRGAGNTIYF
d_gene: NA; v_gene: TRBV30; abundance: NA; j_gene: TRBJ1-3; CDR3nt: TGTGCCTGGAATCCCCTCCGGGAAGGAAACACCATATATTTT; CDR3aa: CAWNPLREGNTIYF
d_gene: TRBD2; v_gene: TRBV5-1; abundance: NA; j_gene: TRBJ2-5; CDR3nt: TGCGCCAGCAGCTCTCCTGGGACTAGCGGGAGTGAGACCCAGTACTTC; CDR3aa: CASSSPGTSGSETQYF
d_gene: NA; v_gene: TRBV7-2; abundance: once; j_gene: TRBJ1-1; CDR3nt: TGTGCCAGCGGTCGGACAGACAACACTGAAGCTTTCTTT; CDR3aa: CASGRTDNTEAFF
d_gene: NA; v_gene: TRBV7-6; abundance: NA; j_gene: TRBJ1-1; CDR3nt: TGTGCCAGCAGCTTAGGGGGAAGCGGCGCTGAAGCTTTCTTT; CDR3aa: CASSLGGSGAEAFF
d_gene: TRBD1; v_gene: TRBV5-4; abundance: NA; j_gene: TRBJ2-7; CDR3nt: TGTGCCAGCAGCGCCGGACAGGACATTACGATTTACGAGCAGTACTTC; CDR3aa: CASSAGQDITIYEQYF
d_gene: TRBD1; v_gene: TRBV5-4; abundance: NA; j_gene: TRBJ2-7; CDR3nt: TGTGCCAGCAGCTTGAGTCAGGGGGCATGGGAGCAGTACTTC; CDR3aa: CASSLSQGAWEQYF
d_gene: NA; v_gene: TRBV30; abundance: NA; j_gene: TRBJ2-6; CDR3nt: TGTGCCTGGAGTAGACGACTCTCGGGGAGCTCTGGGGCCAACGTCCTGACTTTC; CDR3aa: CAWSRRLSGSSGANVLTF
d_gene: NA; v_gene: TRBV19; abundance: few; j_gene: TRBJ2-1; CDR3nt: TGTGCCAGTAAAAAGCGGAGCTCCTACAATGAGCAGTTCTTC; CDR3aa: CASKKRSSYNEQFF
d_gene: NA; v_gene: TRBV7-9; abundance: NA; j_gene: TRBJ2-1; CDR3nt: TGTGCCAGCAGCTTAGGCCTAGTCGACAATGAGCAGTTCTTC; CDR3aa: CASSLGLVDNEQFF
d_gene: TRBD1; v_gene: TRBV7-9; abundance: NA; j_gene: TRBJ2-2; CDR3nt: TGTGCCAGCAGCCCTATCTCCGGGACAGGGTTACGGGAGCTGTTTTTT; CDR3aa: CASSPISGTGLRELFF
d_gene: NA; v_gene: TRBV4-3; abundance: NA; j_gene: TRBJ1-1; CDR3nt: TGCGCCAGCAGCCAAGGGGGGGGATGGGGAAACACTGAAGCTTTCTTT; CDR3aa: CASSQGGGWGNTEAFF
d_gene: NA; v_gene: TRBV28; abundance: NA; j_gene: TRBJ1-2; CDR3nt: TGTGCCAGCAGGATAGACAGAACTAACTATGGCTACACCTTC; CDR3aa: CASRIDRTNYGYTF
d_gene: TRBD1; v_gene: TRBV4-3; abundance: NA; j_gene: TRBJ1-1; CDR3nt: TGCGCCAGCAGCCTGGACAGGATGGCCACTGAAGCTTTCTTT; CDR3aa: CASSLDRMATEAFF
d_gene: NA; v_gene: TRBV7-2; abundance: NA; j_gene: TRBJ2-2; CDR3nt: TGTGCCAGCAGCCTTAGCCGACTAGGAGTCTCCGGGGAGCTGTTTTTT; CDR3aa: CASSLSRLGVSGELFF
d_gene: TRBD1; v_gene: TRBV25-1; abundance: NA; j_gene: TRBJ2-2; CDR3nt: TGTGCCAGCAGTGAATGGGGTCCCCGGACAGGGGGTAATCTGTTTTTT; CDR3aa: CASSEWGPRTGGNLFF
d_gene: NA; v_gene: TRBV28; abundance: NA; j_gene: TRBJ1-3; CDR3nt: TGTGCCAGCACAGGGGCAGTAAACACCATATATTTT; CDR3aa: CASTGAVNTIYF
d_gene: TRBD2; v_gene: TRBV6-1; abundance: NA; j_gene: TRBJ2-7; CDR3nt: TGTGCCAGCAGACCGGGACTAGCGGGATACGAGCAGTACTTC; CDR3aa: CASRPGLAGYEQYF
d_gene: NA; v_gene: TRBV4-3; abundance: once; j_gene: TRBJ1-6; CDR3nt: TGCGCCAGCAGCCAAGATCGGGGGATGAATTCACCCCTCCACTTT; CDR3aa: CASSQDRGMNSPLHF
d_gene: TRBD2; v_gene: TRBV5-1; abundance: NA; j_gene: TRBJ2-3; CDR3nt: TGCGCCAGCAGCTTGACGACTAGCGGGGGAAGCACAGATACGCAGTATTTT; CDR3aa: CASSLTTSGGSTDTQYF
d_gene: TRBD1; v_gene: TRBV5-1; abundance: NA; j_gene: TRBJ2-6; CDR3nt: TGCGCCAGCAGTTCGGGACAGGGAATGGCTGGGGCCAACGTCCTGACTTTC; CDR3aa: CASSSGQGMAGANVLTF
d_gene: TRBD2; v_gene: TRBV7-7; abundance: NA; j_gene: TRBJ2-1; CDR3nt: TGTGCTAGCAGCCCTACTAGCGGGGGCTACAATGAGCAGTTCTTC; CDR3aa: CASSPTSGGYNEQFF
d_gene: TRBD2; v_gene: TRBV28; abundance: few; j_gene: TRBJ2-5; CDR3nt: TGTGCCAGCAGTTTTGGACTAGCGGGAGTAGGGGAGACCCAGTACTTC; CDR3aa: CASSFGLAGVGETQYF
d_gene: TRBD1; v_gene: TRBV27; abundance: NA; j_gene: TRBJ2-5; CDR3nt: TGTGCCAGCAGTACTAACAGGGGTGTAGAGCAGTACTTC; CDR3aa: CASSTNRGVEQYF
d_gene: TRBD1; v_gene: TRBV19; abundance: NA; j_gene: TRBJ1-5; CDR3nt: TGTGCCAGTAGGGGCAGGGGGTTGGATCAGCCCCAGCATTTT; CDR3aa: CASRGRGLDQPQHF
d_gene: NA; v_gene: TRBV7-9; abundance: NA; j_gene: TRBJ1-2; CDR3nt: TGTGCCAGCAGCAAGGGAAGCAGGACAAACTATGGCTACACCTTC; CDR3aa: CASSKGSRTNYGYTF
d_gene: NA; v_gene: TRBV30; abundance: NA; j_gene: TRBJ1-3; CDR3nt: TGTGCCTGGAGTGTTCACGGTTTTGTCGCCATATATTTT; CDR3aa: CAWSVHGFVAIYF
d_gene: NA; v_gene: TRBV28; abundance: few; j_gene: TRBJ1-2; CDR3nt: TGTGCCAGCAGCCTGGGACTGCCGGGAGGCTACACCTTC; CDR3aa: CASSLGLPGGYTF
d_gene: TRBD1; v_gene: TRBV27; abundance: NA; j_gene: TRBJ1-6; CDR3nt: TGTGCCAGCGGGTACCGGGACAGGGGGAATTCACCCCTCCACTTT; CDR3aa: CASGYRDRGNSPLHF
d_gene: TRBD1; v_gene: TRBV7-8; abundance: NA; j_gene: TRBJ1-1; CDR3nt: TGTGCCAGCAGCTTTGACAGGGACACTGAAGCTTTCTTT; CDR3aa: CASSFDRDTEAFF
d_gene: NA; v_gene: TRBV28; abundance: NA; j_gene: TRBJ1-1; CDR3nt: TGTGCCAGCAGTTTACCGACCGGGACTGGAAACACTGAAGCTTTCTTT; CDR3aa: CASSLPTGTGNTEAFF
d_gene: TRBD1; v_gene: TRBV11-3; abundance: NA; j_gene: TRBJ1-1; CDR3nt: TGTGCCAGCAGCTCGGACAGGGACACTGAAGCTTTCTTT; CDR3aa: CASSSDRDTEAFF
d_gene: TRBD2; v_gene: TRBV28; abundance: once; j_gene: TRBJ2-1; CDR3nt: TGTGCCAGCAGTTTATTGGGAGGGGATAGGGAGCAGTTCTTC; CDR3aa: CASSLLGGDREQFF
d_gene: NA; v_gene: TRBV6-4; abundance: NA; j_gene: TRBJ2-3; CDR3nt: TGTGCCAGCAGTGACTCCCCCGGGAGTGTGATAGATACGCAGTATTTT; CDR3aa: CASSDSPGSVIDTQYF
d_gene: TRBD2; v_gene: TRBV6-5; abundance: NA; j_gene: TRBJ2-5; CDR3nt: TGTGCCAGCAGTTACGGACTAGCGGGAGGAGAGACCCAGTACTTC; CDR3aa: CASSYGLAGGETQYF
d_gene: TRBD1; v_gene: TRBV7-2; abundance: NA; j_gene: TRBJ2-1; CDR3nt: TGTGCCAGCAGCCCTCAGGGACAGGGGAAGTTCTTC; CDR3aa: CASSPQGQGKFF
d_gene: TRBD1; v_gene: TRBV7-9; abundance: NA; j_gene: TRBJ1-2; CDR3nt: TGTGCCAGCAGCTTAGAAGGGGGCGTCTATGGCTACACCTTC; CDR3aa: CASSLEGGVYGYTF
d_gene: TRBD1; v_gene: TRBV6-5; abundance: few; j_gene: TRBJ1-2; CDR3nt: TGTGCCAGTTCCTCCGAGGGGGACAGCAGGGATGGCTACACCTTC; CDR3aa: CASSSEGDSRDGYTF
d_gene: NA; v_gene: TRBV4-1; abundance: NA; j_gene: TRBJ2-3; CDR3nt: TGCGCCAGCAGCCGGGACTCTTCCTCGGGAGCAGATACGCAGTATTTT; CDR3aa: CASSRDSSSGADTQYF
d_gene: NA; v_gene: TRBV7-2; abundance: NA; j_gene: TRBJ2-6; CDR3nt: TGTGCCAGCAGCCCGCAGTTCTCTGGGGCCAACGTCCTGACTTTC; CDR3aa: CASSPQFSGANVLTF
d_gene: TRBD1; v_gene: TRBV11-2; abundance: NA; j_gene: TRBJ2-7; CDR3nt: TGTGCCAGCAGCTCACGCTCGACAGGGGGCGCGAGGGAGCAGTACTTC; CDR3aa: CASSSRSTGGAREQYF
d_gene: TRBD1; v_gene: TRBV7-9; abundance: NA; j_gene: TRBJ1-4; CDR3nt: TGTGCCAGCAGCCCCTTCCGGGACAGGGGTGGTGAAAAACTGTTTTTT; CDR3aa: CASSPFRDRGGEKLFF